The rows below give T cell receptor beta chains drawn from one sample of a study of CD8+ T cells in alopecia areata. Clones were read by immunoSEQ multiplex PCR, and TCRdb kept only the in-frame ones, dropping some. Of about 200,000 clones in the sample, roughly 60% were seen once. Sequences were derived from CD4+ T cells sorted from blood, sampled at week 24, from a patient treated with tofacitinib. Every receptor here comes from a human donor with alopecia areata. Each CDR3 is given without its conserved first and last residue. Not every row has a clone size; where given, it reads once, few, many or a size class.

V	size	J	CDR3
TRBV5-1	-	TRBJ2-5	ASSLAGEKTQY
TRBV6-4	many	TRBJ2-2	ASSQTGTPTGELF
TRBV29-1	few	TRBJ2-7	SVEPFTGSYEQY
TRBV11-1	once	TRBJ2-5	ASSLAGLVGETQY
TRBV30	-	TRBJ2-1	AWSVRNEIQF
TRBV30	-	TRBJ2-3	AWSRLGADTQY
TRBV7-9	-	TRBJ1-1	ASSPIMVRGTEAF
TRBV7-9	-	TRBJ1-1	ASSSYRGQSTEAF
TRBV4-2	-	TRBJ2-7	ASSPVKSSPVEQY
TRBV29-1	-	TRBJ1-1	SVVGPGTGGTEAF
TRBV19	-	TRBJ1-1	ASSIKGTEAF
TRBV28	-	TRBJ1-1	ASSLRQGRANTEAF
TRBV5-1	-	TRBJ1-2	ASSLLGNYGYT
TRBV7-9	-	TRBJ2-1	ASRFRDTNEQF
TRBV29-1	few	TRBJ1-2	SVTPSSYT
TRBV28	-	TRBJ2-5	ASSLTGQKETQY
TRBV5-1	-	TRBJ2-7	ASRIEPLESYEQY
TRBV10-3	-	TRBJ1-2	AISETFYGYT
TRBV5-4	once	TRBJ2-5	ASSFLPRETQY
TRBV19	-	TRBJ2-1	ASSIPLTSRDEQF
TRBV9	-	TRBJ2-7	ASSVGDEQY
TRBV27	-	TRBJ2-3	ASSLSVPSGGVTQY
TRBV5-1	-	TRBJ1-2	ASSTGTSNYGYT
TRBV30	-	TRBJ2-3	AWSYSVSTDTQY
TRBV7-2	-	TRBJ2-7	ASREAERGGLYEQY
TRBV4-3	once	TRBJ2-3	ASSQATTGTDTQY
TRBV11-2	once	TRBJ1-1	ASSLTGRMNTEAF
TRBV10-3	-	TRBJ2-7	AISARQGGHEQY
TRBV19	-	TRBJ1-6	ASSISSRNSPLH
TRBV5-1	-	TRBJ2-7	ASSHRDRNIYEQY
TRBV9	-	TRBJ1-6	ASSARDRAGGAPLH